The 18 T cell receptor beta chains given below trace back to one sample, sequenced in a study of vaccination and CD4 T cells after COVID-19 (dated by TCRdb to the early 2020s). Libraries came from PCR. Instrument used: Illumina iSeq 100. DNA from cultured CD4+ T cells was subjected to TCR sequencing with the Oncomine TCR Beta short-read assay at the Johns Hopkins FTIC core. Through fastp at Q25 and MiXCR, TCRdb rebuilt clones from the public reads, retaining in-frame beta chains. For every CDR3 protein sequence, its rows merge into one entry that carries the most common genes and DNA. The sample table contains around 6,300 distinct CDR3 sequences; only one count was recorded for roughly three quarters of them. The ten largest clones take up around 19% of the sample. The treatment or condition label, read with the paper, signifies: approximately 9-day PBMC culture with coronavirus spike peptide pools or control peptides (ViraFEST assay).

Antigens of these TCRs are unknown. The sequenced material came from CD4+ T cells from blood, cultured in vitro. The receptors shown here come from a human donor who had recovered from COVID-19.

V is TRBV20-1 and J is TRBJ2-3, with TRBD1 matching 7 bases. This CDR3 contains 17 residues. J gave up 0 bases and V 4 bases, and 13 bases lay outside the gene matches. CDR1 and CDR2 from the germline V gene are DFQATT and SNEGSKA (reference sequence). CDR3 in DNA: TGCAGTGCTAAAGACAGGGTCGGGGTAGCTAGCACAGATACGCAGTATTTT. The encoded protein is CSAKDRVGVASTDTQYF.

CDR3 residues: CAARPGDSYNEQFF. The CDR3 bases are TGTGCCGCCCGGCCCGGGGACTCCTACAATGAGCAGTTCTTC. V gene TRBV28 combines with J gene TRBJ2-1; TRBD2 is a possible D gene (5 bases). Trimming removed 11 bases at V and 0 bases at J, with 14 bases between. This CDR3 spans 14 amino acids. In germline, CDR1 is MDHEN, CDR2 SYDVKM.

The chain recombines TRBV20-1 with TRBJ1-2; 7 nucleotides line up with TRBD1. Looked up from germline, CDR1 is DFQATT and CDR2 is SNEGSKA (reference sequence). With 5 bases clipped from V and 8 bases from J, the junction kept 8 bases outside the gene matches. The CDR3 loop spans 12 amino acids. CDR3 in amino acids: CSARRQGGGYTF. The CDR3 DNA follows: TGCAGTGCTCGAAGACAGGGAGGAGGCTACACCTTC.

V is TRBV28 and J is TRBJ1-2; D is unresolved. CDR3 length: 13 residues. The V end was cut by 1 base, the J end by 4 bases, with 7 bases between. Germline CDR1 MDHEN, CDR2 SYDVKM. CDR3: CASSLSGSYGYTF. DNA for the CDR3: TGTGCCAGCAGTTTATCCGGGTCCTATGGCTACACCTTC.

This chain connects TRBV4-1 to TRBJ2-7, with D uncertain. The CDR3 is 13 amino acids. Germline V gene data show CDR1 as MGHRA and CDR2 as YSYEKL. The V end was cut by 4 bases, the J end by 4 bases, with 11 bases between. CDR3 sequence reads: CASSPQEGYEQYF. The CDR3 DNA is TGCGCCAGCAGCCCGCAGGAAGGGTACGAGCAGTACTTC.

This clonotype was observed once. The chain carries TRBV2 and TRBJ2-7, with 12 bases that match TRBD1. CDR1 is SNHLY and CDR2 is FYNNEI in the germline V gene. The CDR3 is 16 amino acids. Losses at the gene ends were 6 bases for V and 6 bases for J; bases not matched to a gene: 12. For the CDR3, the DNA is TGTGCCAGCAGGCCATTGCCGGGACAGGGGGCAGGCGAGCAGTACTTC. It yields the protein CASRPLPGQGAGEQYF. Filled out from reference TRBV2 and TRBJ2-7, the complete variable domain reads EPEVTQTPSHQVTQMGQEVILRCVPISNHLYFYWYRQILGQKVEFLVSFYNNEISEKSEIFDDQFSVERPDGSNFTLKIRSTKLEDSAMYFCASRPLPGQGAGEQYFGPGTRLTVT.

This rearrangement joins TRBV19 to TRBJ1-5, with D unresolved. The CDR3 is 14 residues long. Deletions cut 6 bases from V and 6 bases from J, with 15 bases between. Looked up from germline, CDR1 is LNHDA and CDR2 is SQIVND (reference sequence). The DNA of the CDR3 is TGTGCCAGTAGCAGTTTTGTCGGGGTTCAGCCCCAGCATTTT. It yields the protein CASSSFVGVQPQHF.

This chain connects TRBV10-3 to TRBJ1-2; TRBD1 is a possible D gene (5 bases). Germline V gene data show CDR1 as ENHRY and CDR2 as SYGVKD. V shed 8 bases and J shed 8 bases, with 21 bases lying between them. The length of the CDR3 is 14 residues. CDR3 DNA sequence: TGTGCCATCGGGGGACGGGCTCTTGAGGACGGCTACACCTTC. As protein: CAIGGRALEDGYTF.

This clonotype is categorized as medium-sized. The CDR3 protein is CATTLWDHTEAFF. The CDR3 nucleotides are TGTGCCACCACGCTCTGGGATCACACTGAAGCTTTCTTT. This chain joins TRBV28 and TRBJ1-1; no clear D. The CDR3 extends over 13 amino acids. Germline values: CDR1 MDHEN, CDR2 SYDVKM. V lost 10 bases, J lost 3 bases, and 15 bases lay in between.

This chain connects TRBV20-1 to TRBJ2-3, with D perhaps matching TRBD1 (6 bases). Germline-derived CDR1 and CDR2 are DFQATT and SNEGSKA (reference sequence). This CDR3 has 16 residues. V was clipped by 6 bases and J by 3 bases, with 22 bases between them. CDR3 coding DNA: TGCAGTGCAAACGACAGGTTAACACGAGGGACAGATACGCAGTATTTT. Translated: CSANDRLTRGTDTQYF.

This chain connects TRBV6-1 to TRBJ2-7, with a possible D match to TRBD2 (7 bases). Trimming left V 8 bases short and J 2 bases short, with 19 bases between. Germline-derived CDR1 and CDR2 are MNHNS and SASEGT. The CDR3 has 15 residues. The CDR3 loop is CASVRGGSGTYEQYF. In DNA form, the CDR3 reads TGTGCCAGCGTTAGGGGGGGCAGTGGAACCTACGAGCAGTACTTC.

This clonotype was counted a few times. The chain links TRBV20-1 to TRBJ1-5; 9 positions match TRBD1. Trimming took 6 bases from V and 6 from J; bases not matched to a gene: 12. The CDR3 is made up of 15 amino acids. Looked up from germline, CDR1 is DFQATT and CDR2 is SNEGSKA (reference sequence). CDR3 in amino acids: CSAYGDRALVQPQHF. The CDR3 nucleotides read TGCAGTGCGTATGGGGACAGGGCCCTCGTTCAGCCCCAGCATTTT.

The chain recombines TRBV3-1 with TRBJ1-5; a weak D match, TRBD1 (5 bases). This CDR3 region has 13 residues. Germline V gene sequence: CDR1 LGHDT, CDR2 YNNKEL (reference sequence). Trimming took 3 bases from V and 6 from J, leaving 9 bases between them. Here the CDR3 reads CASSQGEGQPQHF. The CDR3 DNA reads as TGTGCCAGCAGCCAGGGGGAAGGTCAGCCCCAGCATTTT.

In its sample, this clonotype was seen a few times. V and J are TRBV11-3 and TRBJ2-3; 12 positions agree with TRBD2. J was trimmed by 2 bases and V by 5 bases; bases with no gene match: 17. Germline V gives CDR1 SGHNT, CDR2 YENEEA. This CDR3 is built from 20 residues. CDR3 amino acids: CASSRRTSGELTLFTDTQYF. CDR3 DNA: TGTGCCAGCAGCCGTAGGACTAGCGGGGAGTTAACCCTATTCACAGATACGCAGTATTTT.

J is TRBJ2-7 and V is TRBV20-1; D unresolved. The germline V gene encodes CDR1 DFQATT and CDR2 SNEGSKA (reference sequence). This CDR3 spans 12 amino acids. With 6 bases removed from V and 5 bases from J, the gap between germline ends came to 14 bases. In DNA, the CDR3 is TGCAGTGCAGGCTCGGCTCTGGACGAGCAGTACTTC. Amino acids: CSAGSALDEQYF.

This clonotype was detected only once. V gene TRBV15 combines with J gene TRBJ1-2; D is ambiguous. Germline V gene lookup returns CDR1 LNHNV and CDR2 YYDKDF (reference sequence). The CDR3 loop spans 12 amino acids. V shed 8 bases and J shed 2 bases, with 9 bases lying between them. The CDR3 protein is CATGDRNYGYTF. In DNA, the CDR3 is TGTGCCACCGGAGACCGGAACTATGGCTACACCTTC.

The chain uses TRBV28 and TRBJ1-3; 8 bases are shared with TRBD1. V was clipped by 5 bases and J by 3 bases; unmatched bases: 3. The CDR3 consists of 14 residues. In germline, CDR1 is MDHEN, CDR2 SYDVKM. CDR3 amino acids: CASSHRGDGNTIYF. The DNA of the CDR3 is TGTGCCAGCAGTCACAGGGGGGATGGAAACACCATATATTTT. Looking up the rest from reference TRBV28 and TRBJ1-3 gives the full variable domain: DVKVTQSSRYLVKRTGEKVFLECVQDMDHENMFWYRQDPGLGLRLIYFSYDVKMKEKGDIPEGYSVSREKKERFSLILESASTNQTSMYLCASSHRGDGNTIYFGEGSWLTVV.

This clonotype is labeled as medium-sized. This sequence joins TRBV19 and TRBJ1-5; D ambiguous. The CDR3 runs to 12 residues. Trimming took 6 bases from V and 14 from J, leaving 17 bases between them. The germline V gene encodes CDR1 LNHDA and CDR2 SQIVND (reference sequence). The DNA of the CDR3 is TGTGCCAGTAGCCCCGAGGGAGGTCTAAAGCATTTT. Translated: CASSPEGGLKHF. The full variable domain, completed using reference TRBV19 and TRBJ1-5, is DGGITQSPKYLFRKEGQNVTLSCEQNLNHDAMYWYRQDPGQGLRLIYYSQIVNDFQKGDIAEGYSVSREKKESFPLTVTSAQKNPTAFYLCASSPEGGLKHFGDGTRLSIL.